Below, 5 T cell receptor beta chains from the same sample are listed, as sequenced in a study of blood T cell repertoires in COVID-19. Here immunoSEQ multiplex PCR was the method, and the copy in TCRdb shows in-frame clones only, minus some. Here the sample spans roughly 220,000 clones, 75% to 85% being singletons. Sequenced: PBMCs or T cells enriched from blood (not recorded which). These receptors came from a man younger than 40 with acute COVID-19.

This chain joins TRBV10-3 and TRBJ2-3; D is uncertain. This CDR3 contains 11 residues. Germline V lookup: CDR1 ENHRY, CDR2 SYGVKD. V lost 7 bases, J lost 6 bases, and 8 bases lay in between. CDR3 coding DNA: TGTGCCATCACGTCCAGTGATACGCAGTATTTT. This translates into CAITSSDTQYF.

V is TRBV30 and J is TRBJ2-3; 8 nucleotides line up with TRBD2. Germline CDR1 GTSNPN, CDR2 SVGIG (reference sequence). Trimming removed 1 base from V and 8 bases from J; junction bases left unmatched: 2. This CDR3 spans 12 amino acids. This chain's CDR3 is CAWSALAGTQYF. The CDR3 nucleotides are TGTGCCTGGAGTGCCCTAGCGGGTACGCAGTATTTT.

The rearrangement links TRBV6-5 to TRBJ2-2, with 9 bases fitting TRBD2. Unmatched junction bases numbered 7, after V lost 1 base and J lost 7 bases. Germline loops: CDR1 MNHEY, CDR2 SVGAGI. The CDR3 length is 16 residues. CDR3 residues: CASSYLRGGPDGELFF. CDR3 bases: TGTGCCAGCAGTTACTTGCGGGGGGGCCCCGACGGGGAGCTGTTTTTT.

This clone was observed a handful of times. The rearrangement uses TRBV5-1 and TRBJ1-1; D is ambiguous. Germline CDR1 reads SGHRS; CDR2 reads YFSETQ. The CDR3 is 16 amino acids. The germline V and J ends were trimmed by 3 bases and 0 bases, with 15 bases remaining between them. The chain's CDR3 is CASSSDPDNVNTEAFF. The CDR3 DNA reads as TGCGCCAGCAGCTCCGACCCCGACAATGTGAACACTGAAGCTTTCTTT.

Written as DNA, the CDR3 is TGTGCCATCACCCAAGGACAGTTTAACTATGGCTACACCTTC. Amino acid sequence: CAITQGQFNYGYTF. The chain recombines TRBV10-3 with TRBJ1-2, with D possibly matching TRBD1 (6 bases). The CDR3 is 14 amino acids. Trimming stripped 7 bases from V and 1 base from J, with 13 bases between. Germline V gives CDR1 ENHRY, CDR2 SYGVKD.